The 6 T cell receptor beta chains below were found in one sample sequenced in a study of T cells in Graves' hyperthyroidism and ophthalmopathy. RNA transcripts served as the template for amplifying TCR beta CDR3 regions. The HTBI primer set drove a first-round RT-PCR of the TCR CDR3. TCRdb used MiXCR to reprocess the multiplex PCR reads, holding one entry per CDR3 protein. The table has approximately 250,000 distinct CDR3 sequences, about 24% seen once. The sample comprised blood. These receptors were taken from a woman aged 40 to 55 with Graves' ophthalmopathy.

This clonotype was seen ten or more times. The chain has TRBV6-5 and TRBJ2-7; the D is unclear. Germline V lookup: CDR1 MNHEY, CDR2 SVGAGI. The CDR3 has 15 amino acids. Trimming took 7 bases from V and 2 from J, leaving 18 bases between them. The CDR3 is CASTQHRANPYEQYF. Written as DNA, the CDR3 is TGTGCCAGCACCCAACACCGGGCCAACCCCTACGAGCAGTACTTC.

Notes on this clonotype: The junction does not match germline at one end; this may be a read error. The rearrangement joins TRBV28 to TRBJ2-7; 7 nucleotides agree with TRBD1. Germline CDR1 and CDR2: MDHEN and SYDVKM. The CDR3 has 12 amino acids. CDR3 in DNA: TGTGCCAGCATGACAGGGAGCTACGAGCAGTGCTTC. It encodes CASMTGSYEQCF.

This clonotype was seen just once. V usage is TRBV6-5 and J usage is TRBJ2-7; D ambiguous. From germline, CDR1 is MNHEY and CDR2 SVGAGI. V lost 3 bases and J lost 5, with 11 bases in between. CDR3 length: 13 residues. The CDR3 is CASSYRLRDEQYF. In DNA, the CDR3 is TGTGCCAGCAGTTATAGGTTAAGAGACGAGCAGTACTTC.

The chain employs TRBV4-1 and TRBJ2-7, with D perhaps TRBD1 (6 bases). This CDR3 contains 15 residues. CDR1 and CDR2 from the germline V gene are MGHRA and YSYEKL. The V end lost 4 bases, the J end lost 1 base, and 14 bases lay between the germline ends. The CDR3, as DNA: TGCGCCAGCAGCCTTCGGGACATGGAATCCTACGAGCAGTACTTC. It translates to CASSLRDMESYEQYF.

This clonotype has at least ten counts. The rearrangement uses TRBV19 and TRBJ1-5; TRBD1 aligns across 7 bases. V lost 6 bases to trimming and J lost 0 bases; unmatched junction nucleotides: 8. This CDR3 spans 16 amino acids. Germline values: CDR1 LNHDA, CDR2 SQIVND (reference sequence). The CDR3 nucleotides are TGTGCCAGTAGGGATTTGACAGGGTATAGCAATCAGCCCCAGCATTTT. Translated: CASRDLTGYSNQPQHF.

This clonotype was observed many times. This chain connects TRBV2 to TRBJ2-7; D is ambiguous. The V end was cut by 3 bases, the J end by 4 bases, with 16 bases between. This CDR3 region has 15 residues. Germline V CDR1 and CDR2: SNHLY, FYNNEI. The CDR3 DNA is TGTGCCAGCAGTGACGGGCGCCGAATTGGATACGAGCAGTACTTC. This translates into CASSDGRRIGYEQYF.